This T cell receptor beta chain derives from a study of chemoradiotherapy in HPV16-positive cancers. This clone was observed a few times. Using immunoSEQ multiplex PCR, the repertoire was profiled, and TCRdb retains in-frame clones only, with some absent. The sample shows a few thousand clones, nearly 90% of them seen only once. This CDR3 has 19 amino acids. The germline V gene has CDR1 MNHEY and CDR2 SMNVEV (reference sequence). V was pared by 0 bases and J by 3 bases, with 20 bases between. The source material was tumor tissue, sampled from a patient who underwent chemoradiotherapy. The clonotype originates from a human donor with HPV-associated anogenital cancer. This chain joins TRBV27 and TRBJ2-2; perhaps TRBD2 as D (5 bases). CDR3 residues: CASSLSMVWRVGDTGELFF. CDR3 sequence (DNA): TGTGCCAGCAGTTTATCGATGGTCTGGCGGGTGGGCGACACCGGGGAGCTGTTTTTT.